This paragraph covers one T cell receptor beta chain sequence. Additional DNA sequences in this sample encode the identical CDR3. V lost 4 bases and J 4 bases, leaving 11 bases between the germline ends. The germline V gene has CDR1 SGDLS and CDR2 YYNGEE. The CDR3 has 13 amino acids. The data belong to a study of cytomegalovirus exposure and HLA in healthy donors. Regarding donors, all were healthy bone marrow donors. A multiplex PCR was run with 60 Vbeta primers and 13 Jbeta primers. The table came from immunoSEQ multiplex PCR; TCRdb's copy has only in-frame clones and leaves some out. The sample has approximately 89,000 clones; around 62% are singletons.

Material: PBMCs. The chain recombines TRBV9 with TRBJ1-2; TRBD1 is a possible D gene (6 bases). This sequence was found in a woman in her 30s in good health and CMV-seropositive. The CDR3 reads CASSPTGSYGYTF. The CDR3 DNA sequence: TGTGCCAGCAGCCCGACAGGCAGCTATGGCTACACCTTC.